These 29 T cell receptor beta chains share one sample of origin, sequenced in a study of cytomegalovirus exposure and HLA in healthy donors. PCR employed 60 Vbeta and 13 Jbeta primers. Produced via immunoSEQ multiplex PCR; TCRdb's table is partial and in-frame only. The table records under 300,000 clones, about 93% of them present only once. Sequences were obtained from PBMCs. The origin of the receptors is a girl aged 2-10 years in good health and CMV-seronegative.

The V and J genes are TRBV6-5 and TRBJ2-1; 14 positions agree with TRBD2. The germline gives CDR1 MNHEY, CDR2 SVGAGI. CDR3 length equals 15 residues. The V gene end was trimmed by 5 bases and the J gene end by 6 bases; junction bases not matched to a gene: 3. The CDR3 bases are TGTGCCAGCAGTAAGACTAGCGGGAGGGCCAATGAGCAGTTCTTC. Its protein is CASSKTSGRANEQFF.

This clone was found once. The chain links TRBV2 to TRBJ1-5, with D possibly matching TRBD1 (5 bases). The germline V gene has CDR1 SNHLY and CDR2 FYNNEI. V was pared by 6 bases and J by 2 bases, with 11 bases between. This CDR3 contains 14 residues. DNA of the CDR3: TGTGCCAGCAGGGGGGGGTACGGCAATCAGCCCCAGCATTTT. Protein: CASRGGYGNQPQHF.

Comments on this clone: The same CDR3 is also encoded by other DNA sequences in this sample. The chain is built from TRBV7-9 and TRBJ1-4; 11 bases map to TRBD1. The trim removed 5 bases at V and 10 bases at J, leaving 9 bases unmatched. The CDR3 is 15 residues long. The germline V gene has CDR1 SEHNR and CDR2 FQNEAQ (reference sequence). CDR3 sequence reads: CASSNPGQGDVKLFF. The CDR3 DNA follows: TGTGCCAGCAGCAATCCGGGACAGGGGGATGTAAAACTGTTTTTT.

The V call is TRBV27, the J call TRBJ2-7, with 8 bases lining up with TRBD1. CDR3 length: 14 residues. Germline V lookup: CDR1 MNHEY, CDR2 SMNVEV (reference sequence). V gave up 3 bases and J gave up 5 bases; unmatched junction bases: 6. CDR3 in DNA: TGTGCCAGCAGTTTCTGGCAGGGGGCCGACGAGCAGTACTTC. Protein product: CASSFWQGADEQYF.

The chain employs TRBV29-1 and TRBJ2-3, with TRBD2 identical over 9 bases. This CDR3 spans 13 amino acids. J gave up 5 bases and V 5 bases, and 5 bases lay outside the gene matches. Germline CDR1 and CDR2: SQVTM and ANQGSEA. The CDR3 DNA reads TGCAGCGTTAGCGGGAGGCTATTAGATACGCAGTATTTT. It yields the protein CSVSGRLLDTQYF.

The V and J genes are TRBV25-1 and TRBJ1-5; tentative D call: TRBD1 (6 bases). In germline, CDR1 is MGHDK, CDR2 SYGVNS. Between the trimmed V and J ends, which lost 4 bases and 4 bases, there was a span of 14 bases. The CDR3 sequence is 15 residues long. The CDR3 loop reads CASSGGLAANQPQHF. The CDR3 DNA reads TGTGCCAGCAGTGGGGGGCTGGCGGCTAATCAGCCCCAGCATTTT. The whole variable domain, remainder taken from reference TRBV25-1 and TRBJ1-5, is EADIYQTPRYLVIGTGKKITLECSQTMGHDKMYWYQQDPGMELHLIHYSYGVNSTEKGDLSSESTVSRIRTEHFPLTLESARPSHTSQYLCASSGGLAANQPQHFGDGTRLSIL.

The V call is TRBV12-5, the J call TRBJ1-1, with TRBD1 identical over 8 bases. The CDR3 length is 18 residues. CDR1 LGHNT and CDR2 FRNRAP come from the germline V gene. V lost 1 base to trimming and J lost 1 base; unmatched junction nucleotides: 11. The CDR3 sequence: CASGLAVLSGTGNTEAFF. Written as DNA, the CDR3 is TGTGCTAGTGGTTTGGCCGTTCTCTCCGGGACAGGGAACACTGAAGCTTTCTTT.

The rearrangement joins TRBV2 to TRBJ1-5; D may be TRBD1 (5 bases). The germline CDR1 and CDR2 sequences are SNHLY and FYNNEI. The CDR3 totals 12 residues. Trimming shortened V by 6 bases and J by 8 bases, and 11 bases separated the two germline ends. The CDR3 DNA reads TGTGCCAGCAGGGACAATCTTAAGCCCCAGCATTTT. Its translation: CASRDNLKPQHF.

The rearrangement joins TRBV6-5 to TRBJ1-1, with D maybe TRBD1 (5 bases). The CDR3 has 13 residues. Between the trimmed V and J ends, which lost 6 bases and 7 bases, there was a span of 15 bases. CDR1 MNHEY and CDR2 SVGAGI come from the germline V gene. CDR3 loop: CASRPTGHFEAFF. CDR3 bases: TGTGCCAGCAGACCCACAGGACATTTTGAAGCTTTCTTT.

This clone has just one count. The rearrangement uses TRBV19 and TRBJ2-4; possible D gene TRBD1, 6 bases. This CDR3 has 15 residues. V gave up 7 bases and J gave up 1 base, with 14 bases separating them. Germline CDR1 and CDR2: LNHDA and SQIVND (reference sequence). CDR3 in DNA: TGTGCCAGTAACCCCAACCAGGGGGCCAAAAACATTCAGTACTTC. Translated: CASNPNQGAKNIQYF.

This chain uses TRBV11-2 with TRBJ2-7, with 8 bases aligning to TRBD1. The V gene's germline CDR1 is SGHAT and CDR2 FQNNGV. The junction had 8 bases not matched to a gene; V was cut back by 2 bases and J by 5 bases. CDR3 length: 15 residues. The CDR3 is CASSLFYQGANEQYF. CDR3 bases: TGTGCCAGCAGCTTATTTTATCAGGGGGCAAACGAGCAGTACTTC.

The chain joins TRBV18 to TRBJ1-1; TRBD1 is a possible D gene (5 bases). The germline gives CDR1 KGHSH, CDR2 LQKENI. V dropped 6 bases and J dropped 2 bases, with 10 bases sitting between them. The CDR3 consists of 13 residues. The CDR3 region has the DNA TGTGCCAGCTCGGGGGAGGGCAACACTGAAGCTTTCTTT. Its protein is CASSGEGNTEAFF.

The V call is TRBV29-1, the J call TRBJ1-1, with 9 nucleotides matching TRBD1. The CDR3 loop spans 13 amino acids. J gave up 7 bases and V 3 bases, and 6 bases lay outside the gene matches. CDR1 is SQVTM and CDR2 is ANQGSEA in the germline V gene. CDR3: CSVEGDRGIEAFF. CDR3 nucleotides: TGCAGCGTTGAGGGAGACAGGGGGATTGAAGCTTTCTTT.

The V and J genes are TRBV7-3 and TRBJ1-1, with D maybe TRBD1 (6 bases). CDR1 and CDR2 (germline): SGHTA, FQGTGA. Trimming took off 4 bases at V and 1 base at J, with 13 bases between the two ends. This CDR3 contains 15 residues. Here the CDR3 reads CASSSRGGGNTEAFF. Written as DNA, the CDR3 is TGTGCCAGCAGCTCTAGGGGGGGAGGGAACACTGAAGCTTTCTTT. The full variable domain, its missing parts supplied by reference TRBV7-3 and TRBJ1-1, is GAGVSQTPSNKVTEKGKYVELRCDPISGHTALYWYRQSLGQGPEFLIYFQGTGAADDSGLPNDRFFAVRPEGSVSTLKIQRTERGDSAVYLCASSSRGGGNTEAFFGQGTRLTVV.

The chain has TRBV9 and TRBJ1-2, with D possibly matching TRBD1 (5 bases). The germline gives CDR1 SGDLS, CDR2 YYNGEE. V gave up 3 bases and J gave up 4 bases, with 10 bases separating them. The CDR3 contains 13 residues. The CDR3 loop is CASSADSIYGYTF. The CDR3 nucleotides are TGTGCCAGCAGCGCTGACAGTATCTATGGCTACACCTTC.

J is TRBJ1-4 and V is TRBV7-8; 9 bases agree with TRBD1. With V trimmed by 5 bases and J by 8 bases, 12 bases remained unmatched. Germline V CDR1 and CDR2: SGHVS, FQNEAQ. The CDR3 length is 16 residues. The CDR3: CASSGRKGQGGEKLFF. CDR3 in DNA: TGTGCCAGCAGCGGACGAAAGGGACAGGGAGGCGAAAAACTGTTTTTT.

The CDR3, as DNA: TGTGCCAGCAGCTTGGGGCAGGGGAATGGCTACACCTTC. Amino acids: CASSLGQGNGYTF. This sequence joins TRBV5-6 and TRBJ1-2, with D perhaps matching TRBD1 (6 bases). Per the germline V gene, CDR1 is SGHDT and CDR2 is YYEEEE. This CDR3 has 13 amino acids. With 0 bases removed from V and 6 bases from J, the gap between germline ends came to 9 bases.

V is TRBV23-1 and J is TRBJ1-3; D unresolved. TRBV23-1 is an open reading frame, and its role is uncertain. The length of the CDR3 is 13 residues. V was clipped by 6 bases and J by 0 bases, with 6 bases between them. In nucleotides, the CDR3 is TGCGCCAGCAGCCGGGACTCTGGAAACACCATATATTTT. This codes for CASSRDSGNTIYF.

Turning to this clone: Because the CDR3 is missing its conserved closing phenylalanine or tryptophan, this is likely a read error. The J gene is TRBJ2-7, the V gene TRBV27; 15 nucleotides agree with TRBD2. This CDR3 contains 16 residues. After removal of 5 bases from V and 3 bases from J, the junction contained 5 bases not matched to a gene. Germline-derived CDR1 and CDR2 are MNHEY and SMNVEV (reference sequence). The CDR3 region has the DNA TGTGCCAGCAGTCTCGGACTAGCGGGGGGGCACTACGAGCAGTACCTC. Amino acids: CASSLGLAGGHYEQYL.

The chain couples TRBV29-1 to TRBJ1-2, with 9 nucleotides matching TRBD1. Germline CDR1 and CDR2: SQVTM and ANQGSEA. The V segment lost 1 base and the J segment 5 bases; nucleotides outside the gene matches: 8. The CDR3 is 15 residues long. The CDR3 sequence is CSVEGMGTGHYGYTF. The CDR3 DNA reads as TGCAGCGTTGAAGGTATGGGGACAGGGCATTATGGCTACACCTTC.

The rearrangement links TRBV11-2 to TRBJ2-2; 9 bases agree with TRBD2. The CDR3 is made up of 17 amino acids. Germline-derived CDR1 and CDR2 are SGHAT and FQNNGV. Trimming took 2 bases from V and 7 from J; bases not matched to a gene: 11. The CDR3 sequence is CASSLRSLAGRGGELFF. In DNA form, the CDR3 reads TGTGCCAGCAGCTTACGGTCGCTAGCGGGACGAGGCGGGGAGCTGTTTTTT.

The chain recombines TRBV6-1 with TRBJ1-4; TRBD1 is a possible D gene (5 bases). This CDR3 has 14 amino acids. In germline, CDR1 is MNHNS, CDR2 SASEGT. Trimming took off 4 bases at V and 8 bases at J, with 14 bases between the two ends. The chain's CDR3 is CASSATQGGEKLFF. CDR3 DNA sequence: TGTGCCAGCAGTGCGACCCAGGGAGGAGAAAAACTGTTTTTT.

The chain employs TRBV7-2 and TRBJ1-5; maybe TRBD1 (5 bases). V lost 1 base and J 6 bases, leaving 7 bases between the germline ends. The CDR3 runs to 13 residues. Germline V gene sequence: CDR1 SGHTA, CDR2 FQGNSA. The CDR3 here is CASSLVQGQPQHF. The CDR3, as DNA: TGTGCCAGCAGCTTAGTGCAGGGTCAGCCCCAGCATTTT.

This chain joins TRBV10-1 and TRBJ2-3, with 9 bases fitting TRBD1. This CDR3 has 13 residues. The V segment lost 5 bases and the J segment 6 bases; nucleotides outside the gene matches: 3. Germline V gives CDR1 WNHNN, CDR2 SYGVQD (reference sequence). CDR3: CASSTQGADTQYF. The CDR3 region has the DNA TGCGCCAGCAGTACACAGGGGGCGGATACGCAGTATTTT.

The J gene is TRBJ2-7, the V gene TRBV27, with TRBD1 matching 7 bases. The junction had 2 bases not matched to a gene; V was cut back by 6 bases and J by 3 bases. CDR3 size: 12 residues. Per germline, CDR1 MNHEY and CDR2 SMNVEV (reference sequence). CDR3 protein: CASRGQNYEQYF. In nucleotides, the CDR3 is TGTGCCAGCAGGGGACAGAACTACGAGCAGTACTTC.

The rearrangement links TRBV5-1 to TRBJ2-3; maybe TRBD2 (5 bases). Germline V CDR1 and CDR2: SGHRS, YFSETQ. The CDR3 length is 12 residues. V was trimmed by 2 bases and J by 6 bases, leaving 7 bases between them. The CDR3: CASSLGLDTQYF. CDR3 in DNA: TGCGCCAGCAGCTTAGGACTTGATACGCAGTATTTT.

The V call is TRBV27, the J call TRBJ2-3, with D perhaps TRBD1 (6 bases). Germline CDR1 reads MNHEY; CDR2 reads SMNVEV (reference sequence). V was pared by 4 bases and J by 3 bases, with 11 bases between. There are 14 residues in the CDR3. The DNA for the CDR3 is TGTGCCAGCAGTTGGGGGCAGGGAACAGATACGCAGTATTTT. The encoded protein is CASSWGQGTDTQYF.

This CDR3 is CAISENPKETQYF. The DNA of the CDR3 is TGTGCCATCAGTGAGAATCCTAAAGAGACCCAGTACTTC. V and J are TRBV10-3 and TRBJ2-5; D is undetermined. The V gene lost 2 bases and the J gene lost 3 bases, with 7 bases spanning the gap. Germline CDR1 ENHRY, CDR2 SYGVKD. The CDR3 spans 13 residues.

The chain is built from TRBV7-9 and TRBJ1-6; perhaps TRBD1 as D (6 bases). This CDR3 is built from 16 residues. CDR1 and CDR2 from the germline V gene are SEHNR and FQNEAQ (reference sequence). Trimming stripped 7 bases from V and 6 bases from J, with 19 bases between. This CDR3 reads CASKRETGVGNSPLHF. The DNA of the CDR3 is TGTGCCAGCAAGAGAGAGACAGGAGTAGGTAATTCACCCCTCCACTTT.